There are a few counts of the clone carrying this TCR beta chain. The antigen remains undetermined. TCRdb's table, derived via immunoSEQ multiplex PCR, lists solely in-frame clones and lacks some. The data contain over 10,000 clones, approximately 81% of them seen just once; the ten biggest clones take up about 51%. Trimming pared 5 bases from V and 6 bases from J, leaving 17 bases between. This CDR3 has 15 residues. Germline values: CDR1 MNHEY, CDR2 SVGAGI. This entry comes from a study of STAT3 mutations in large granular lymphocyte leukemia. Broader study findings: Every T-cell large granular lymphocyte leukemia patient had at least one immunodominant TCR beta clonotype.

The chain carries TRBV6-5 and TRBJ1-5; D is unresolved. Sequencing was done on a sample of peripheral blood mononuclear cells. The TCR originated in a man aged 55-75 years with T-cell large granular lymphocyte leukemia. Some clones in this sample may be carry-over from other donors' samples. The CDR3 spells CASSPRNPGSQPQHF. CDR3 DNA: TGTGCCAGCAGTCCTAGGAACCCGGGAAGTCAGCCCCAGCATTTT.